The 3 T cell receptor beta chains in this list originate from one sample, sequenced in a study of blood T cell repertoires in COVID-19 (dated by TCRdb to about 2020). Libraries were prepared through the immunoSEQ multiplex PCR assay. TCRdb obtained this table from immuneACCESS and retained in-frame rearrangements with V and J assigned. These tables miss some clones; where compared with another copy, unresolved V genes account for less than half of the shortfall, and the remainder is unexplained. Present in this sample are approximately 300,000 clones, around 89% of which were seen just once. The biggest ten clones account for under 8% of the sample. Input material: peripheral blood. The origin of the receptors is a man aged 18 to 30 who had recovered from COVID-19.

This clone was observed a few times. The chain employs TRBV30 and TRBJ2-2; TRBD2 agrees at 12 bases. V shed 5 bases and J 7 bases; nucleotides not matched to a gene: 17. The CDR3 has 18 residues. Per germline, CDR1 GTSNPN and CDR2 SVGIG (reference sequence). The CDR3 sequence is CAWHQLAGGLRRGGELFF. In DNA, the CDR3 is TGTGCCTGGCACCAACTAGCGGGAGGTCTACGTAGGGGCGGGGAGCTGTTTTTT.

The V gene is TRBV7-6, the J gene TRBJ2-3, with TRBD2 as a possible D gene (5 bases). Looked up from germline, CDR1 is SGHVS and CDR2 is FNYEAQ. Trimming shortened V by 2 bases and J by 6 bases, and 15 bases separated the two germline ends. The CDR3 runs 15 residues. The CDR3 loop is CASSLRTGDGDTQYF. The CDR3 region has the DNA TGTGCCAGCAGCTTACGGACCGGGGATGGTGATACGCAGTATTTT.

The V call is TRBV5-1, the J call TRBJ1-1; TRBD1 is a possible D gene (5 bases). V lost 3 bases and J 0 bases, leaving 12 bases between the germline ends. CDR1 is SGHRS and CDR2 is YFSETQ in the germline V gene. The CDR3 loop spans 15 amino acids. Here the CDR3 DNA reads TGCGCCAGCAGCTCCTCACCCAGGGTGAACACTGAAGCTTTCTTT. Translating it yields CASSSSPRVNTEAFF.